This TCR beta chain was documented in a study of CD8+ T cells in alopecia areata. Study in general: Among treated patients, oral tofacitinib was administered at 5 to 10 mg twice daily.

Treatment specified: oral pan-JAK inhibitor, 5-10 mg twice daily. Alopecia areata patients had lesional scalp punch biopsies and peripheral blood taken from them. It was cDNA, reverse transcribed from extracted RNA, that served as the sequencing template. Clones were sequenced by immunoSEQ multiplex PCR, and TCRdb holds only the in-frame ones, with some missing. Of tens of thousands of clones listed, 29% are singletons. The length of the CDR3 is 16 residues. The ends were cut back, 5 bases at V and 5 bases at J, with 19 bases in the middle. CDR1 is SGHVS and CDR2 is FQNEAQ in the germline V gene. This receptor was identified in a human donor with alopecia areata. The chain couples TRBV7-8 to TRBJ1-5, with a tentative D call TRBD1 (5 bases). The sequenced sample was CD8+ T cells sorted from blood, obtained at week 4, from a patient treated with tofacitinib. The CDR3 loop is CASSRTTNQGYQPQHF. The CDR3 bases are TGTGCCAGCAGCCGAACCACCAACCAGGGATATCAGCCCCAGCATTTT.